This T cell receptor beta chain comes out of a study of blood T cell repertoires in COVID-19. Background on the study: COVID-19 samples from acute and convalescent phases originated in the United States, Italy and Spain.

Clones were sequenced by immunoSEQ multiplex PCR, and TCRdb holds only the in-frame ones, with some missing. This table has 200,000 or so clones, 70% to 90% appearing once. Germline CDR1 is SGHRS and CDR2 is YFSETQ. The CDR3 is made up of 12 amino acids. V dropped 0 bases and J dropped 5 bases, with 5 bases sitting between them. Sequenced sample: PBMCs or T cells enriched from blood (not recorded which). This TCR came from a woman aged 40 to 50 with acute COVID-19. The J gene is TRBJ2-5, the V gene TRBV5-1; no definite D call. CDR3 amino acids: CASSLELETQYF. The DNA of the CDR3 is TGCGCCAGCAGCTTGGAACTCGAGACCCAGTACTTC. The variable domain in full, completed from reference TRBV5-1 and TRBJ2-5, reads KAGVTQTPRYLIKTRGQQVTLSCSPISGHRSVSWYQQTPGQGLQFLFEYFSETQRNKGNFPGRFSGRQFSNSRSEMNVSTLELGDSALYLCASSLELETQYFGPGTRLLVL.